This record concerns one T cell receptor (beta chain) sequence. Trimming stripped 7 bases from V and 11 bases from J, with 21 bases between. The CDR3 loop spans 14 amino acids. With a constant-region primer, TCR beta cDNA was made from approximately 520 ng of total RNA. It was through three nested multiplex PCR rounds of slightly modified ARM-PCR that TCR beta libraries arose. A C-beta reverse primer was combined with TRBV1-TRBV30 forward primers in the first two PCR rounds, and each round had about 10 cycles. TCRdb re-derived calls from the multiplex PCR reads in MiXCR, one entry per CDR3 protein. Of roughly 200,000 distinct CDR3 sequences listed, around four fifths were seen once; the top ten hold 15% to 20%. This sample stems from a study of tumor-infiltrating lymphocytes in primary liver carcinoma. Unsorted bulk tissue (about 20-32 mg) underwent RNA and DNA co-extraction.

This rearrangement joins TRBV12-3 or TRBV12-4 to TRBJ1-5; D ambiguous. The sample consisted of tumor tissue from primary liver carcinoma. The clonotype comes from a man between 35 and 55 years old with primary liver carcinoma and hepatitis B virus infection. The CDR3 protein is CASNRFGGNESQHF. Here the CDR3 DNA reads TGTGCCAGCAACCGGTTTGGAGGAAATGAGTCCCAGCATTTT.